The clone carrying this TCR beta chain was observed many times. Time point given: persistent/refractory GD, antithyroid drugs over 5 years with positive TRAb. Isolated PBMC RNA provided the starting material for the TCR library. This entry is derived from a study of regulatory T cells in long-lasting Graves disease. Building of the TCR beta libraries involved iRepertoire HTBI primers and Arm-PCR of CDR3 regions. TCRdb fed the multiplex PCR reads into MiXCR, producing one record per CDR3 protein. The data contain about 430,000 distinct CDR3 sequences, around 23% of them singletons. This CDR3 region has 15 residues. Deletions cut 1 base from V and 0 bases from J, with 9 bases between. CDR1 is MDHEN and CDR2 is SYDVKM in the germline V gene.

The gene calls are TRBV28 and TRBJ1-1, with no clear D. This receptor was obtained from a female donor with Graves disease. The sample here was peripheral blood mononuclear cells (PBMCs), taken when the disease was refractory, from a patient treated with antithyroid drugs. The CDR3 DNA follows: TGTGCCAGCAGTTTATTAGTCAACCTGAACACTGAAGCTTTCTTT. As protein: CASSLLVNLNTEAFF.